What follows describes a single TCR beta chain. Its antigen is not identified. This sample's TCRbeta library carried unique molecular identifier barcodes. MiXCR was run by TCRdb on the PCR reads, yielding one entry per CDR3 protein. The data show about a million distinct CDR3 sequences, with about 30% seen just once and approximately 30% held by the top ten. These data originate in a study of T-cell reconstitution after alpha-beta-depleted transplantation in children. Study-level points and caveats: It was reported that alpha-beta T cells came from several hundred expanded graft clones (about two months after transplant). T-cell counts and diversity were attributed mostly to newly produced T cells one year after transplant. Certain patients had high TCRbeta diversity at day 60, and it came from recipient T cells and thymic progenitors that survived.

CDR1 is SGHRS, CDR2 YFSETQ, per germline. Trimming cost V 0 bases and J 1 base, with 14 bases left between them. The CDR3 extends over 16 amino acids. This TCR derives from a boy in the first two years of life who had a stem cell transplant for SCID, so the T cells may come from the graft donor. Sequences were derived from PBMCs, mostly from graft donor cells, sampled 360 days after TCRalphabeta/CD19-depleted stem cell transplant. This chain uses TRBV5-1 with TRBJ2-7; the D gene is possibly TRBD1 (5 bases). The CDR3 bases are TGCGCCAGCAGCTTGGAGTCGCCAGGGCCTTCCTACGAGCAGTACTTC. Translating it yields CASSLESPGPSYEQYF.